This is a list of T cell receptor beta chains from one sample in a study of vaccination and CD4 T cells after COVID-19. TCRdb used MiXCR to reprocess the PCR reads, holding one entry per CDR3 protein. Of about 16,000 distinct CDR3 sequences listed, around 44% are singletons. These receptors lack a known antigen. The sample taken for sequencing was CD4+ T cells from blood, cultured in vitro. These receptors came from a human donor who had recovered from COVID-19. CDR3s leave out the opening cysteine and the closing phenylalanine or tryptophan. The D gene is left open where the match is weak.

D gene	V gene	J gene	CDR3 protein
TRBD2	TRBV5-1	TRBJ2-5	ASSPGSSGRGETQY
TRBD1	TRBV6-1	TRBJ1-1	ASSRTGTGYTEAF
-	TRBV2	TRBJ1-1	ASVLGKRIKLNTEAF
-	TRBV20-1	TRBJ1-3	SARERTSGNTIY
TRBD1	TRBV5-1	TRBJ1-5	ARRGHKQPQH
TRBD1	TRBV20-1	TRBJ1-5	SASRGRGGRQPQH
-	TRBV19	TRBJ1-1	ASSMGRVNTEAF
-	TRBV7-8	TRBJ2-5	ASRLQETQY
TRBD1	TRBV15	TRBJ2-7	ATSGGTGRKYRVAYEQY
-	TRBV20-1	TRBJ2-6	SARDLGANVLT
-	TRBV4-3	TRBJ2-3	ASSQDSGGSDTQY
-	TRBV12-3/TRBV12-4	TRBJ1-6	ASSISGTARPLH
-	TRBV12-3/TRBV12-4	TRBJ2-3	ASSLALGGTDTQY
-	TRBV19	TRBJ2-7	ASRLDRTSSYEQY
TRBD1	TRBV12-3/TRBV12-4	TRBJ2-5	ASTLGQGQETQY
TRBD1	TRBV20-1	TRBJ2-7	SARRIRQGNEQY
-	TRBV20-1	TRBJ2-2	SAQQVAGELF
-	TRBV15	TRBJ2-2	ATSGKIYGELF
-	TRBV7-2	TRBJ1-5	ASSLLATRGRNQPQH
-	TRBV12-3/TRBV12-4	TRBJ1-1	ASSLGAGGGTEAF
-	TRBV2	TRBJ1-1	ASGQLNTEAF
-	TRBV11-2	TRBJ1-1	ASSLLRDMNTEAF
TRBD2	TRBV7-2	TRBJ2-3	ASSHSGTIVTDTQY
TRBD1	TRBV6-1	TRBJ2-7	ASSDDRGMNEQY
-	TRBV28	TRBJ1-2	ASSAGGSINYGYT